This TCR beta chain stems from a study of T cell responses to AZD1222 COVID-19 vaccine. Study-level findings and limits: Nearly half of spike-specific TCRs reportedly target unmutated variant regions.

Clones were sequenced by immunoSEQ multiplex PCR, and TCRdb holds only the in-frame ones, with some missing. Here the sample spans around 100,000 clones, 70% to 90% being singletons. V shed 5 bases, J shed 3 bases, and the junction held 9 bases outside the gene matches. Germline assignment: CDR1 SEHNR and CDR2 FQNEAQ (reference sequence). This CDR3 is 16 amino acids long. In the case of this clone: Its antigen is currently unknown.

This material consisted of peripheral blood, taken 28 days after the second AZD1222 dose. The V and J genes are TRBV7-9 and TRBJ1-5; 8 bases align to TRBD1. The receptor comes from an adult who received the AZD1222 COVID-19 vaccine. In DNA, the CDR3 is TGTGCCAGCAGCCAATCCGCAGGGGGCCCCAATCAGCCCCAGCATTTT. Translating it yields CASSQSAGGPNQPQHF.